These 3 T cell receptor beta chains were sequenced from one sample in a study of CD8+CD57+ T cells in acquired aplastic anemia. CDR3 and TCR beta VDJ profiling relied on genomic DNA as the template. TCRdb independently ran MiXCR on the reads; one entry per CDR3 protein. The data contain more than 150,000 distinct CDR3 sequences, around 66% of them singletons. Sequenced material: sorted CD4+, CD8+, or CD8+CD57+ T cells (not recorded which) from PBMCs. The origin of the receptors is a human donor with severe aplastic anemia or a healthy control (not recorded which).

The chain employs TRBV9 and TRBJ2-7, with a tentative D call TRBD2 (6 bases). Between the trimmed V and J ends, which lost 2 bases and 3 bases, there was a span of 12 bases. Germline CDR1 reads SGDLS; CDR2 reads YYNGEE. The CDR3 consists of 14 residues. The CDR3 is CASSVGGAVYEQYF. CDR3 nucleotide sequence: TGTGCCAGCAGCGTCGGAGGGGCCGTCTACGAGCAGTACTTC.

The chain carries TRBV6-2 or TRBV6-3 and TRBJ1-5; perhaps TRBD2 as D (6 bases). The end of the DNA is better explained by TRBJ2-3, so the J call may be wrong. Germline V gene lookup returns CDR1 MNHEY and CDR2 SVGEGT. The CDR3 has 21 residues. In DNA, the CDR3 is TGTGCCAGCAGTTACGGGTGGGGACTCTGGCAGGGATGGATCATCGATCAGCCCCAGTATTTT. Translated, it gives CASSYGWGLWQGWIIDQPQYF.

The V and J genes are TRBV12-3 or TRBV12-4 and TRBJ2-7; 9 bases line up with TRBD1. With V trimmed by 5 bases and J by 3 bases, 5 bases remained unmatched. This CDR3 has 14 residues. The CDR3 loop is CASSRTGESYEQYF. CDR3 in DNA: TGTGCCAGCAGTCGGACAGGGGAAAGCTACGAGCAGTACTTC.